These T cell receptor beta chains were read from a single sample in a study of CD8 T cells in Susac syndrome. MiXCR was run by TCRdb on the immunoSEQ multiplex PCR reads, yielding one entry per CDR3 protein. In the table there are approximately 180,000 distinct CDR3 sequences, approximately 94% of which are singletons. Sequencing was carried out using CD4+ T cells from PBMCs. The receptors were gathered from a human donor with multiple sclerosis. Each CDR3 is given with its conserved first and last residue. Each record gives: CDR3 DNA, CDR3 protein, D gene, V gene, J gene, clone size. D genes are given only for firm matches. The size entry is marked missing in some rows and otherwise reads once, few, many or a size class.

TGCAGTGCCCAGGGGGCCGGGGAGCTGTTTTTT	CSAQGAGELFF	TRBD1	TRBV20-1	TRBJ2-2	.
TGTGCCAGCTCACCAGTTACCTACGGCTACACCTTC	CASSPVTYGYTF	.	TRBV18	TRBJ1-2	.
TGTGCCACCAGTGCCCTTTCGACTAGCGGGCGCAATGAGCAGTTCTTC	CATSALSTSGRNEQFF	TRBD2	TRBV24-1	TRBJ2-1	.
TGTGCCAGCAGCCACGGCCCACAGGGCTACGAGCAGTACTTC	CASSHGPQGYEQYF	.	TRBV3-1	TRBJ2-7	.
TGTGCCTGGAGTGCACGGGGAAACTATGGCTACACCTTC	CAWSARGNYGYTF	.	TRBV30	TRBJ1-2	.
TGTGCCTGGAAGCATGGCACGGCGAACACTGAAGCTTTCTTT	CAWKHGTANTEAFF	.	TRBV30	TRBJ1-1	.
TGTGCCAGCAGCCTGGGACTAACCCGTGGGAATGAGCAGTTCTTC	CASSLGLTRGNEQFF	TRBD2	TRBV14	TRBJ2-1	.
TGCAGCGTTGACCGAGACAGGAAAAATGAGCAGTTCTTC	CSVDRDRKNEQFF	.	TRBV29-1	TRBJ2-1	.
TGCAGTGCTAGAGATGGGACCTCGGGAGATACGCAGTATTTT	CSARDGTSGDTQYF	.	TRBV20-1	TRBJ2-3	.
TGCAGTGCACGCAAGGACAGGATGGGATATGGCTACACCTTC	CSARKDRMGYGYTF	TRBD1	TRBV20-1	TRBJ1-2	.
TGCAGTGCTAGAGGATGGGACCCAGCCTACGAGCAGTACTTC	CSARGWDPAYEQYF	.	TRBV20-1	TRBJ2-7	.
TGCAGTGCTATCCCGGGCGAGACAGGGATAATGCAGTACTTC	CSAIPGETGIMQYF	TRBD1	TRBV20-1	TRBJ2-7	once
TGCAGTGCCCCTCGGAGCACCTACGAGCAGTACTTC	CSAPRSTYEQYF	.	TRBV20-1	TRBJ2-7	.
TGTGCCAGCACAGCGACAGGGCGGGCGGAGGGTGGCTACACCTTC	CASTATGRAEGGYTF	TRBD1	TRBV9	TRBJ1-2	.